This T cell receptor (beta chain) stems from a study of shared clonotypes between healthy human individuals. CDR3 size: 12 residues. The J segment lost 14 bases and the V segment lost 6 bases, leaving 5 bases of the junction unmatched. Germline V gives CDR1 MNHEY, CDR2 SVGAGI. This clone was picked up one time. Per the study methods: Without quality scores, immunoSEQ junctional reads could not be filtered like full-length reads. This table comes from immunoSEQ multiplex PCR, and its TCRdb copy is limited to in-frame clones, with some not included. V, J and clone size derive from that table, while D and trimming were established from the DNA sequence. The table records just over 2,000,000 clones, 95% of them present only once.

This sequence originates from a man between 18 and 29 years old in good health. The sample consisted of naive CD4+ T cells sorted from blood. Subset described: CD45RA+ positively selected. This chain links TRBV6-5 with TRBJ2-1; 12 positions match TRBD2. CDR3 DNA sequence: TGTGCCAGCAGAGGGACTAGCGGGTTAGAGTTCTTC. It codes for CASRGTSGLEFF.